This is a list of T cell receptor beta chains from one sample in a study of CD8 T cells in ankylosing spondylitis. TCRdb ran MiXCR on the 5' RACE reads and lists one entry per CDR3 protein. The data contain more than 650,000 distinct CDR3 sequences, roughly 12% of them singletons. Sequences were obtained from blood, either unsorted or a sorted T cell fraction (not recorded which). Source of these receptors: a male donor with ankylosing spondylitis. Each CDR3 is given with its conserved first and last residue. A D gene is named only where the DNA matches it firmly. Size tells how often a clone was seen (once, few, many) or the class of an expanded clone, and some rows leave it out.

v_call,j_call,d_call,clone_size,cdr3_nt,cdr3_aa
TRBV20-1,TRBJ2-5,TRBD2,NA,TGCTGTACCGGGACTAGCATGGAGACCCAGTACTTC,CCTGTSMETQYF
TRBV20-1,TRBJ1-2,TRBD1,NA,TGCAGTGCTAGTCCCGCAGGGGGCAACTATGGCTACACCTTC,CSASPAGGNYGYTF
TRBV7-9,TRBJ2-2,NA,NA,TGTGCCAGCAGGGGGGAGGAGACCGGGGAGCTGTTTTTT,CASRGEETGELFF
TRBV18,TRBJ2-3,NA,few,TGTGCCAGCTCCGTGCAGGGGACAAGCACAGATACGCAGTATTTT,CASSVQGTSTDTQYF
TRBV6-5,TRBJ2-5,NA,few,TGTGCCAGCAGTTACGTTGGGGCGATGTCGGGAGAGACCCAGTACTTC,CASSYVGAMSGETQYF
TRBV5-6,TRBJ2-1,NA,NA,TGTGCCAGCAGCTTCAGGTCAGGGAGAGCCGATGAGCAGTTCTTC,CASSFRSGRADEQFF
TRBV29-1,TRBJ1-1,TRBD1,many,TGCAGCGTTGCAACATCGGGACAGGGGCTAGCTTTCTTT,CSVATSGQGLAFF
TRBV7-2,TRBJ1-6,NA,NA,TGTGCCAGCAGCCCCGGACTCGCCTATTCACCCCTCCACTTT,CASSPGLAYSPLHF
TRBV5-1,TRBJ1-2,TRBD1,NA,TGCGCCAGCAGAAGATGGGACAGTGGAAACTATGGCTACACCTTC,CASRRWDSGNYGYTF
TRBV12-3/TRBV12-4,TRBJ2-7,TRBD2,many,TGTGCCAGCAGTTTCCGCGGGAGGGCCGGAGAGCAGTACTTC,CASSFRGRAGEQYF
TRBV12-5,TRBJ2-1,NA,few,TGTGCTAGTGGTTTGGACCACTACAATGAGCAGTTCTTC,CASGLDHYNEQFF
TRBV7-2,TRBJ1-3,NA,few,TGTGCCAGCAGCTTATCCCCTACAGGGTCCCCAGGCACCATATATTTT,CASSLSPTGSPGTIYF
TRBV7-9,TRBJ2-3,TRBD1,NA,TGTGCCAGCAGCTTAGCGTCGGGGACAGGGAGGACAGATACGCAGTATTTT,CASSLASGTGRTDTQYF
TRBV20-1,TRBJ2-1,NA,many,TGCAGTGCTAGACAGGGGATAAACAATGAGCAGTTCTTC,CSARQGINNEQFF
TRBV20-1,TRBJ1-6,NA,few,TGCAGTGCTAGACACCGACCGGGGGCCTCACCCCTCCACTTT,CSARHRPGASPLHF
TRBV6-6,TRBJ2-2,TRBD1,NA,TGTGCCAGCTCCGACAGGGGGCCCGGGGAGCTGTTTTTT,CASSDRGPGELFF
TRBV6-1,TRBJ2-3,TRBD2,few,TGTGCCGTACGACTAGCGGGCACAGATACGCAGTATTTT,CAVRLAGTDTQYF
TRBV24-1,TRBJ1-1,NA,many,TGTGCCACCAGTGATTTGATACGGGTCTACCGGCCTGCTTTCTTT,CATSDLIRVYRPAFF
TRBV5-1,TRBJ2-3,TRBD2,NA,TGCGCCAGCAGCTTATCTAGCGGGGGTACAGATACGCAGTATTTT,CASSLSSGGTDTQYF
TRBV20-1,TRBJ2-5,NA,NA,TGCAGTGCTAGAGTACGCCTAGGCCAAGAGACCCAGTACTTC,CSARVRLGQETQYF
TRBV6-6,TRBJ2-7,NA,NA,TGTGCCAGCAGTTCCGGGAGCATCTACGAGCAGTACTTC,CASSSGSIYEQYF
TRBV6-2/TRBV6-3,TRBJ2-1,TRBD2,NA,TGTGCCAGCAGCCTACTAGCGGGAGAATGGTCCTACAATGAGCAGTTCTTC,CASSLLAGEWSYNEQFF
TRBV20-1,TRBJ1-2,TRBD1,many,TGCAGTGCTAGCAGCTCAGGGGGTTACGGCTACACCTTC,CSASSSGGYGYTF
TRBV5-1,TRBJ2-7,NA,few,TGCGCCAGCAGCCTAGCTTCTCCCCCTTACTACGAGCAGTACTTC,CASSLASPPYYEQYF
TRBV7-2,TRBJ1-1,TRBD1,NA,TGTGCCAGCAGCCAGGGGGAGGGTTGGGACACTGAAGCTTTCTTT,CASSQGEGWDTEAFF
TRBV12-3/TRBV12-4,TRBJ1-2,NA,many,TGTGCCAGCACCATCGACATGATCGATGGCTACACCTTC,CASTIDMIDGYTF
TRBV18,TRBJ2-7,TRBD1,NA,TGTGCCAGCTCAGGGACAGGGACTCCCTACGAGCAGTACTTC,CASSGTGTPYEQYF
TRBV6-5,TRBJ1-1,TRBD1,many,TGTGCCAGCAGTTTACTTCCAGGGGGGGAAACTGAAGCTTTCTTT,CASSLLPGGETEAFF
TRBV7-7,TRBJ1-1,NA,few,TGTGCTAGCAGCTTAGGGGCCTTCACTGAAGCTTTCTTT,CASSLGAFTEAFF
TRBV10-3,TRBJ2-2,TRBD2,many,TGTGCCATCCAGCGGGAGCGGGCCGGGGAGCTGTTTTTT,CAIQRERAGELFF
TRBV12-3/TRBV12-4,TRBJ1-3,NA,many,TGTGCCAGCAGTCGGACGCTCGGGATTCGCTCTGGAAACACCATATATTTT,CASSRTLGIRSGNTIYF
TRBV6-1,TRBJ1-1,NA,NA,TGTGCCAGCAGCAGATGGGCAAGCGCTGAAGCTTTCTTT,CASSRWASAEAFF
TRBV19,TRBJ2-7,TRBD2,few,TGTGCCAGTAGTATTTCTAGCGGATCCTACGAGCAGTACTTC,CASSISSGSYEQYF
TRBV29-1,TRBJ2-2,TRBD1,many,TGCAGCGTCCAGACAGGGGGCGCGTATACCGGGGAGCTGTTTTTT,CSVQTGGAYTGELFF
TRBV20-1,TRBJ2-2,NA,NA,TGCAGTGCTAGAGATGGACCCGGGGAGCTGTTTTTT,CSARDGPGELFF
TRBV20-1,TRBJ2-7,TRBD2,few,TGCAGTGCTAGAGTTAGCGGGAGGGTGAGGGAGCAGTACTTC,CSARVSGRVREQYF
TRBV27,TRBJ2-3,NA,NA,TGTGCCAGCAGTTGGCCCCAGCGATCAAGAGAGGATACGCAGTATTTT,CASSWPQRSREDTQYF
TRBV7-2,TRBJ2-7,NA,many,TGTGCCAGCAGCTTAGGGACAGCAAGCTCCTACGAGCAGTACTTC,CASSLGTASSYEQYF
TRBV6-5,TRBJ2-3,NA,NA,TGTGCCAGCAATCAACTACCAGATACGCAGTATTTT,CASNQLPDTQYF
TRBV11-3,TRBJ2-2,NA,few,TGTGCCAGCAGCTCCCGAGACGGGGAGCTGTTTTTT,CASSSRDGELFF
TRBV20-1,TRBJ1-2,TRBD1,NA,TGCAGTGCCCGCCCGGTCGCAGGGGGATTTATATATGGCTACACCTTC,CSARPVAGGFIYGYTF
TRBV6-6,TRBJ2-5,TRBD1,NA,TGTGCCAGCAGTTACAGGGGCCGAGGGGGCAAGTACTTC,CASSYRGRGGKYF